The clone carrying this T cell receptor (beta chain) was counted between two and nine times. Its target is unknown. These data belong to a study of memory CD4+ T cells and cytomegalovirus serostatus. The CDR3 has 13 amino acids. Losses at the gene ends were 7 bases for V and 8 bases for J; bases not matched to a gene: 7. Germline CDR1 reads LNHDA; CDR2 reads SQIVND (reference sequence). Study outcomes and limitations: The CMV-associated TCR signature appears largely within the CD4+ memory repertoire.

Generated by immunoSEQ multiplex PCR, the TCRdb table keeps only in-frame clones and is missing some. Among 56,000 or so clones listed, around 80% were seen once. Single viable CD3+CD4+CD8-CD45RO+ cells were sorted as the memory CD4+ T cells. The TCR sequence derives from an adult in good health and CMV-seronegative. The gene calls are TRBV19 and TRBJ1-4; 7 positions match TRBD1. The sample comprised memory CD4+ T cells from blood. The CDR3 loop reads CASTIQGHEKLFF. Written as DNA, the CDR3 is TGTGCCAGTACGATACAGGGGCACGAAAAACTGTTTTTT. Full variable domain (rest looked up from reference TRBV19 and TRBJ1-4): DGGITQSPKYLFRKEGQNVTLSCEQNLNHDAMYWYRQDPGQGLRLIYYSQIVNDFQKGDIAEGYSVSREKKESFPLTVTSAQKNPTAFYLCASTIQGHEKLFFGSGTQLSVL.